The text below deals with one T cell receptor beta chain. Its antigen is as yet unknown. The source of the sample is a study of shared clonotypes between healthy human individuals. Overall study findings and caveats: Investigators expected sequencing depth to affect clonotype sharing among donors. Specimens sampled were limited to blood, with tissue repertoires likely differing.

Deep level was the assay's run setting. Sequenced by immunoSEQ multiplex PCR; TCRdb stores in-frame clones only, minus some. The sample yields some 1,400,000 clones, roughly 96% seen once. Germline CDR1 is SGHNT and CDR2 is YYREEE (reference sequence). V lost 3 bases to trimming and J lost 3 bases; unmatched junction nucleotides: 10. The CDR3 loop spans 16 amino acids. The sequence was collected from a man aged 30 to 45 in good health. Sequencing was done on a sample of naive CD4+ T cells sorted from blood. Subset noted: CD45RA+ positively selected. This rearrangement joins TRBV5-4 to TRBJ1-1; 8 nucleotides agree with TRBD1. The CDR3 spells CASSSGQGRADTEAFF. CDR3 DNA: TGTGCCAGCAGCTCTGGACAGGGACGAGCGGACACTGAAGCTTTCTTT.